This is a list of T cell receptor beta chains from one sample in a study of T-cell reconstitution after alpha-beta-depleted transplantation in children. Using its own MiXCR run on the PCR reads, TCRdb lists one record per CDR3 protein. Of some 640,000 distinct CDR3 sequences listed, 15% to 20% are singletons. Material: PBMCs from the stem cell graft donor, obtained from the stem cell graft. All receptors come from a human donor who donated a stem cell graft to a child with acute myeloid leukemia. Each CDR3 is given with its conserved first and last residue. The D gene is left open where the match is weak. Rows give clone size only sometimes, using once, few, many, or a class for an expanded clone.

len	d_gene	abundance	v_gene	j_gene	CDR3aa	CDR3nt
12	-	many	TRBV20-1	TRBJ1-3	CSARNSGNTIYF	TGCAGTGCTAGGAACTCTGGAAACACCATATATTTT
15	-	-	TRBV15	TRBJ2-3	CATSGKGPRTDTQYF	TGTGCCACCTCAGGGAAAGGGCCACGCACAGATACGCAGTATTTT
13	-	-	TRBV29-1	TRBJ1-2	CSVEARQSYGYTF	TGCAGCGTTGAAGCTAGGCAAAGCTATGGCTACACCTTC
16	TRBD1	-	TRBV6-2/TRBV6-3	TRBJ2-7	CASTTTGTGRSYEQYF	TGTGCCAGCACCACCACCGGGACAGGGAGGTCCTACGAGCAGTACTTC
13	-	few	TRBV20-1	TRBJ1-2	CSAPIFGGGGYTF	TGCAGTGCCCCCATATTTGGGGGCGGTGGCTACACCTTC
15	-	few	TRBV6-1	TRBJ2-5	CASSPGTRLQETQYF	TGTGCCAGCAGCCCCGGGACACGACTCCAAGAGACCCAGTACTTC
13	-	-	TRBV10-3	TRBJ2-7	CATARPDSYEQYF	TGTGCCACCGCGCGGCCCGACAGCTACGAGCAGTACTTC
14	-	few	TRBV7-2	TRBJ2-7	CASSFVGQSYEQYF	TGTGCCAGCAGCTTTGTAGGGCAATCCTACGAGCAGTACTTC
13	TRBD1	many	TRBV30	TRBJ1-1	CAWSRQGRTEAFF	TGTGCCTGGAGTCGACAGGGCCGCACTGAAGCTTTCTTT
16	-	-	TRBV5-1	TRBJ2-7	CASSPTAARTTYEQYF	TGCGCCAGCAGTCCCACGGCGGCCAGGACTACCTACGAGCAGTACTTC
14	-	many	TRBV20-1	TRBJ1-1	CSARRKPHNTEAFF	TGCAGTGCTAGGAGAAAACCTCACAACACTGAAGCTTTCTTT
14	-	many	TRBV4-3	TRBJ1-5	CASSPTGNNQPQHF	TGCGCCAGCAGCCCCACAGGGAACAATCAGCCCCAGCATTTT
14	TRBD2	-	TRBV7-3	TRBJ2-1	CASSLGRGIDEQFF	TGTGCCAGCTCCTTGGGGAGGGGTATCGATGAGCAGTTCTTC
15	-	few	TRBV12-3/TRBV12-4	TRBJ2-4	CASTPPRGTKNIQYF	TGTGCCAGCACCCCGCCAAGGGGGACCAAAAACATTCAGTACTTC
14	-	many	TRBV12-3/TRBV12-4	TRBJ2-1	CASSFTGPRNEQFF	TGTGCCAGCAGTTTTACAGGACCAAGGAATGAGCAGTTCTTC
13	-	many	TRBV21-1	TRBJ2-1	CASNPSTGHEQFF	TGTGCCAGCAACCCATCTACGGGGCATGAGCAGTTCTTC
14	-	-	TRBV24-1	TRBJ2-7	CATSEGDPSYEQYF	TGTGCCACTTCAGAGGGGGACCCCTCCTACGAGCAGTACTTC
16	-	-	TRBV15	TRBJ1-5	CATSRGTGLGNQPQHF	TGTGCCACCAGCAGAGGAACAGGGCTCGGGAATCAGCCCCAGCATTTT
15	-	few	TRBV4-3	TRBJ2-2	CASSQVTGNTGELFF	TGCGCCAGCAGCCAAGTCACAGGGAACACCGGGGAGCTGTTTTTT
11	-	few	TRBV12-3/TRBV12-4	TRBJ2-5	CASSTTQTQYF	TGTGCCAGCAGTACGACTCAGACCCAGTACTTC
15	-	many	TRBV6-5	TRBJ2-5	CASSYPGLLGETQYF	TGTGCCAGCAGTTACCCCGGGCTGCTGGGGGAGACCCAGTACTTC
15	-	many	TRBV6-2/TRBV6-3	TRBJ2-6	CASRPQSSGANVLTF	TGTGCCAGCAGGCCCCAAAGCTCTGGGGCCAACGTCCTGACTTTC
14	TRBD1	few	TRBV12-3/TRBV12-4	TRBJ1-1	CASSRQGRGTEAFF	TGTGCCAGCAGCCGACAGGGGCGGGGGACTGAAGCTTTCTTT
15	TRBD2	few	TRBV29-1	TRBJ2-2	CSVELSAGRTGELFF	TGCAGCGTTGAGTTATCAGCGGGGCGAACCGGGGAGCTGTTTTTT
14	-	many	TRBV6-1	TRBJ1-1	CASSPHIMNTEAFF	TGTGCCAGCAGCCCTCACATCATGAACACTGAAGCTTTCTTT
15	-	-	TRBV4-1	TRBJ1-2	CASSQEPTDHYGYTF	TGCGCCAGCAGCCAAGAACCTACAGACCACTATGGCTACACCTTC
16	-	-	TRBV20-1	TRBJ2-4	CSARDPDSVPKNIQYF	TGCAGTGCTAGAGATCCGGACAGCGTTCCCAAAAACATTCAGTACTTC
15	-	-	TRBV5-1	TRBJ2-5	CASGYSTGIGETQYF	TGCGCCAGCGGATATTCAACAGGGATCGGAGAGACCCAGTACTTC
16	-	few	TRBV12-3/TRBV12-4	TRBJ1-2	CASSLLVSDLSYGYTF	TGTGCCAGCAGTCTCCTTGTGTCGGACTTATCCTATGGCTACACCTTC
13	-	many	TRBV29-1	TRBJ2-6	CSVGVSGANVLTF	TGCAGCGTCGGGGTATCTGGGGCCAACGTCCTGACTTTC
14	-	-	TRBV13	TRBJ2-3	CASSTPQGPDTQYF	TGTGCCAGCAGCACCCCACAGGGACCGGATACGCAGTATTTT
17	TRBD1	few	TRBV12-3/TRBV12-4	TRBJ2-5	CASSLIPGRTGGETQYF	TGTGCCAGCAGTCTTATCCCCGGTAGGACAGGAGGAGAGACCCAGTACTTC
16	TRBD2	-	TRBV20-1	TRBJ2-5	CSARVPRGGEQETQYF	TGCAGTGCTAGAGTCCCGCGGGGGGGGGAACAAGAGACCCAGTACTTC
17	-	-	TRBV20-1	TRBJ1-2	CCARDRLGSTANYGYTF	TGCTGTGCTAGAGATCGTTTGGGGAGTACGGCTAACTATGGCTATACCTTC
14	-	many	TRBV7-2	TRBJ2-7	CASSLNPGTYEQYF	TGTGCCAGCAGCTTGAACCCGGGGACCTACGAGCAGTACTTC
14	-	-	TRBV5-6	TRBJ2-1	CASSLGLRENEQFF	TGTGCCAGCAGCTTGGGACTGAGAGAAAATGAGCAGTTCTTC
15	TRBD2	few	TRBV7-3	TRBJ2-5	CASSQTWGGQETQYF	TGTGCCAGCAGTCAAACTTGGGGGGGCCAAGAGACCCAGTACTTC
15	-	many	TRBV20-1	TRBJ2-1	CSARPWSGLGNEQFF	TGCAGTGCTCGTCCGTGGTCTGGGCTCGGGAATGAGCAGTTCTTC
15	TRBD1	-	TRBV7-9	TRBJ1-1	CASSLVAQGATEAFF	TGTGCCAGCAGCTTAGTGGCCCAGGGGGCAACTGAAGCTTTCTTT
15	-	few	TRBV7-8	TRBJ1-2	CASSPLGASNYGYTF	TGTGCCAGCAGCCCCCTGGGCGCGAGTAACTATGGCTACACCTTC
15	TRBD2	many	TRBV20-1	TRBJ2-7	CSARRLAGPPYEQYF	TGCAGTGCTAGACGACTAGCGGGGCCCCCCTACGAGCAGTACTTC
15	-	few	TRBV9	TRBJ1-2	CASSVGPGEPYGYTF	TGTGCCAGCAGCGTAGGGCCAGGGGAGCCCTATGGCTACACCTTC
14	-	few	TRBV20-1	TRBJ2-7	CSANVGGWRSEQYF	TGCAGTGCTAACGTAGGGGGGTGGAGAAGCGAGCAGTACTTC